The clone carrying this T cell receptor beta chain was seen only once. The data belong to a study of shared T cell receptors in the human thymus. In germline, CDR1 is MNHEY, CDR2 SMNVEV (reference sequence). The CDR3 has 19 amino acids. J gave up 2 bases and V 7 bases, and 22 bases lay outside the gene matches. The protocol was immunoSEQ multiplex PCR, while the TCRdb copy is restricted to in-frame clones and leaves out a portion. This sample carries just under 550,000 clones, 75% to 80% of them seen once, and the ten largest clones take around 0.013%. These same data were also listed under a study on human thymus T cells.

The chain has TRBV27 and TRBJ2-7; 8 nucleotides align to TRBD2. The sample comprised thymocytes. The origin of this receptor is a boy less than two years old with a congenital heart defect. The CDR3 DNA reads as TGTGCCAGCATCGGTTGGATCGGTAAGGGACTAGGGAAAACCTACGAGCAGTACTTC. It encodes CASIGWIGKGLGKTYEQYF.